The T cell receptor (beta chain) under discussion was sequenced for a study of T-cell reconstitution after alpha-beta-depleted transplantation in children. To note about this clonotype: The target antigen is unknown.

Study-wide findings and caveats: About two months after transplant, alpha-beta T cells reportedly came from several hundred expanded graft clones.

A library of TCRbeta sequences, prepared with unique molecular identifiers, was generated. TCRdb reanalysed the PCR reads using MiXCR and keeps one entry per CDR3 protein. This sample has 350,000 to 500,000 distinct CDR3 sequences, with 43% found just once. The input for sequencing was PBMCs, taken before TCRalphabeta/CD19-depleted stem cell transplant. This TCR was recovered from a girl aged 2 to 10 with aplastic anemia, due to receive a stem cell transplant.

The CDR3: CASSFGGSEQYF. The DNA of the CDR3 is TGCGCCAGCAGCTTCGGGGGAAGTGAGCAGTACTTC. The gene calls are TRBV5-1 and TRBJ2-7, with TRBD2 as a possible D gene (6 bases). Trimming pared 2 bases from V and 7 bases from J, leaving 10 bases between. CDR3 length equals 12 residues. CDR1 is SGHRS, CDR2 YFSETQ, per germline.